One sample yielded the 10 T cell receptor beta chains listed below, sequenced in a study of shared clonotypes between healthy human individuals. Profiled with immunoSEQ multiplex PCR; TCRdb holds only in-frame clones, not every one. The sample lists about 1.1 million clones, 60% to 80% occurring once. Material for sequencing was memory CD4+ T cells from PBMCs. The subset here: CD45RA-negative fraction. The origin of the receptors is a young man in good health. Some clones in this sample may be carry-over from other donors' samples.

The rearrangement uses TRBV5-1 and TRBJ1-4; 7 positions match TRBD1. From germline, CDR1 is SGHRS and CDR2 YFSETQ. The V and J ends lost 0 bases and 3 bases, in that order; junction bases with no gene match: 2. The CDR3 sequence is 15 residues long. Here the CDR3 DNA reads TGCGCCAGCAGCTTGGGACAGGGCGCTAATGAAAAACTGTTTTTT. Amino acid sequence: CASSLGQGANEKLFF.

This clone was picked up a small number of times. V gene TRBV19 combines with J gene TRBJ2-7; D might be TRBD1 (6 bases). The V and J ends lost 1 base and 6 bases respectively, with 13 bases between them. This CDR3 region has 14 residues. CDR1 and CDR2 from the germline V gene are LNHDA and SQIVND (reference sequence). This CDR3 is CASSIGRTVSEQYF. DNA of the CDR3: TGTGCCAGTAGTATAGGGAGGACAGTCAGCGAGCAGTACTTC.

This clone is a singleton in its sample. A far larger clone is off by one base, so a read error is likely. This CDR3 is also generated by other DNA sequences in the sample. The V gene is TRBV9, the J gene TRBJ1-4, with 10 bases matching TRBD1. CDR1 SGDLS and CDR2 YYNGEE come from the germline V gene. This CDR3 comprises 14 residues. The CDR3 DNA reads as TGTGCCAGTAGCGCGGACAGGGGGAATGAAAAACTGTTTTTT. Residues: CASSADRGNEKLFF. The whole variable domain, filled in from reference TRBV9 and TRBJ1-4, reads DSGVTQTPKHLITATGQRVTLRCSPRSGDLSVYWYQQSLDQGLQFLIQYYNGEERAKGNILERFSAQQFPDLHSELNLSSLELGDSALYFCASSADRGNEKLFFGSGTQLSVL.

The chain recombines TRBV5-1 with TRBJ1-4; D not certain. V dropped 4 bases and J dropped 0 bases, with 10 bases sitting between them. From germline, CDR1 is SGHRS and CDR2 YFSETQ. This CDR3 has 15 amino acids. For the CDR3, the DNA is TGCGCCAGCAGCCAGAACACCGCAACTAATGAAAAACTGTTTTTT. Translated, it gives CASSQNTATNEKLFF.

This clone has just a few counts. The genes are TRBV7-9 and TRBJ1-1; D may be TRBD1 (6 bases). CDR3 length: 15 amino acids. With 5 bases removed from V and 4 bases from J, the gap between germline ends came to 17 bases. CDR1 and CDR2 (germline): SEHNR, FQNEAQ (reference sequence). The CDR3 region has the DNA TGTGCCAGCAGCCGCCGGGGGCAGGGTGGCACTGAAGCTTTCTTT. It encodes CASSRRGQGGTEAFF.

Worth noting for this clone: Germline is not matched at one junction end, which may reflect a read error. The chain recombines TRBV30 with TRBJ2-2; 9 bases fit TRBD2. CDR3 size: 16 residues. Germline loops: CDR1 GTSNPN, CDR2 SVGIG (reference sequence). The CDR3 sequence is CAWSQSGRKGVRGAVF. DNA for the CDR3: TGTGCCTGGAGCCAGAGCGGGAGGAAAGGGGTCCGGGGAGCTGTTTTT. Looking up the rest from reference TRBV30 and TRBJ2-2 gives the full variable domain: SQTIHQWPATLVQPVGSPLSLECTVEGTSNPNLYWYRQAAGRGLQLLFYSVGIGQISSEVPQNLSASRPQDRQFILSSKKLLLSDSGFYLCAWSQSGRKGVRGAVFGEGSRLTVL.

The CDR3 region has the DNA TGCGCCAGCAGCCAGACCGGCGAGGGGGGAGGCTACACCTTC. Its translation is CASSQTGEGGGYTF. The chain recombines TRBV5-1 with TRBJ1-2; a possible D gene is TRBD1 (6 bases). CDR1 SGHRS and CDR2 YFSETQ come from the germline V gene. V was pared by 4 bases and J by 8 bases, with 18 bases between. The CDR3 has 14 residues.

This rearrangement joins TRBV29-1 to TRBJ2-3; no firm D call. Germline values: CDR1 SQVTM, CDR2 ANQGSEA. CDR3 length equals 13 residues. V was trimmed by 1 base and J by 1 base, leaving 6 bases between them. CDR3 nucleotide sequence: TGCAGCGTTGAAGGCGACGGCACAGATACGCAGTATTTT. It yields the protein CSVEGDGTDTQYF.

The chain couples TRBV4-3 to TRBJ2-3, with a tentative D call TRBD1 (6 bases). Deletions cut 1 base from V and 4 bases from J, with 18 bases between. Germline V gene data show CDR1 as LGHNA and CDR2 as YSLEER. This CDR3 is built from 17 residues. The CDR3 sequence is CASSQGKTGWSSDTQYF. The CDR3 nucleotides are TGCGCCAGCAGCCAAGGGAAGACAGGCTGGAGTTCAGATACGCAGTATTTT.

This chain uses TRBV9 with TRBJ1-5; D is ambiguous. The V and J ends lost 4 bases and 2 bases respectively, with 10 bases between them. CDR3 size: 14 residues. From germline, CDR1 is SGDLS and CDR2 YYNGEE. CDR3: CASSILPGNQPQHF. As DNA, the CDR3 is TGTGCCAGCAGCATTTTACCCGGCAATCAGCCCCAGCATTTT.